These 30 T cell receptor beta chains were sequenced from one sample in a study of blood T cells in healthy people across ages. A sample-barcoded 5' primer and a J-beta primer mix were used in a second PCR of roughly 7 to 11 cycles. TCRdb re-derived calls from the 5' RACE reads in MiXCR, one entry per CDR3 protein. The data hold around 800,000 distinct CDR3 sequences, with approximately 44% observed a single time. Sequencing used blood. These receptors all come from a man between 60 and 75 years old in good health.

J is TRBJ2-2 and V is TRBV6-2 or TRBV6-3; TRBD1 is a possible D gene (5 bases). Germline assignment: CDR1 MNHEY and CDR2 SVGEGT. Trimming stripped 7 bases from V and 1 base from J, with 13 bases between. The CDR3 runs 15 residues. DNA for the CDR3: TGTGCCAGCACCCAGGGTCCAAGGAACACCGGGGAGCTGTTTTTT. The encoded protein is CASTQGPRNTGELFF.

The sample holds one count of this clonotype. The rearrangement joins TRBV2 to TRBJ1-5, with D unresolved. Germline lookup yields CDR1 SNHLY and CDR2 FYNNEI. The CDR3 contains 12 residues. V gave up 6 bases and J gave up 4 bases, with 7 bases separating them. The CDR3 spells CASRVENQPQHF. The DNA for the CDR3 is TGTGCCAGCAGGGTTGAAAATCAGCCCCAGCATTTT.

This clonotype was seen only a few times. This chain uses TRBV4-3 with TRBJ1-6, with no clear D. Trimming removed 4 bases at V and 8 bases at J, with 21 bases between. Per germline, CDR1 LGHNA and CDR2 YSLEER. The length of the CDR3 is 17 residues. The chain's CDR3 is CASSPSGPGRRYSPLHF. CDR3 sequence (DNA): TGCGCCAGCAGCCCAAGTGGGCCGGGCAGGAGATATTCACCCCTCCACTTT.

This rearrangement joins TRBV12-3 or TRBV12-4 to TRBJ1-1; 9 bases map to TRBD1. CDR3 length equals 14 residues. Trimming took 4 bases from V and 6 from J; bases not matched to a gene: 6. Here the CDR3 DNA reads TGTGCCAGCAGTTCCTCGGACAGGGGATCTGAAGCTTTCTTT. Protein sequence: CASSSSDRGSEAFF.

This chain uses TRBV5-5 with TRBJ1-1; D possibly corresponds to TRBD1 (5 bases). Germline V lookup: CDR1 SGHKS, CDR2 YYEKEE (reference sequence). CDR3 size: 15 residues. V was cut by 6 bases and J by 6 bases, with 21 bases left in between. The CDR3 is CASTSGTTTTPEAFF. The CDR3 DNA reads as TGTGCCAGCACGTCTGGGACTACCACTACTCCTGAAGCTTTCTTT.

The rearrangement joins TRBV20-1 to TRBJ2-7, with D maybe TRBD1 (5 bases). CDR1 DFQATT and CDR2 SNEGSKA come from the germline V gene (reference sequence). This CDR3 comprises 14 residues. CDR3 coding DNA: TGCAGGGCGAGAGGAACTTGGACAAAGTACGAGCAGTACTTC. Its protein is CRARGTWTKYEQYF.

This clonotype came up a few times. The V call is TRBV27, the J call TRBJ2-1, with D hard to call. The germline gives CDR1 MNHEY, CDR2 SMNVEV (reference sequence). The CDR3 has 15 amino acids. The V end lost 5 bases, the J end lost 6 bases, and 17 bases lay between the germline ends. CDR3: CASSPGPGQLNEQFF. CDR3 DNA: TGTGCCAGCAGTCCAGGACCAGGCCAACTCAATGAGCAGTTCTTC.

This clonotype occurred once. The chain uses TRBV4-3 and TRBJ2-2; D ambiguous. The CDR3 spans 16 residues. Per germline, CDR1 LGHNA and CDR2 YSLEER. The ends were cut back, 0 bases at V and 2 bases at J, with 10 bases in the middle. The CDR3 DNA is TGCGCCAGCAGCCAAGATCTCAGGATAAACACCGGGGAGCTGTTTTTT. Protein: CASSQDLRINTGELFF.

The J gene is TRBJ1-2, the V gene TRBV4-1; a weak D match, TRBD1 (5 bases). The CDR3 is made up of 15 amino acids. CDR1 and CDR2 (germline): MGHRA, YSYEKL. The V gene lost 4 bases and the J gene lost 1 base, with 13 bases spanning the gap. CDR3: CASSPGTNNNYGYTF. CDR3 in DNA: TGCGCCAGCAGCCCAGGGACGAATAATAACTATGGCTACACCTTC.

The chain recombines TRBV30 with TRBJ1-2, with D unresolved. This CDR3 comprises 12 residues. The V gene's germline CDR1 is GTSNPN and CDR2 SVGIG (reference sequence). V lost 2 bases and J lost 6, with 10 bases in between. The CDR3 coding sequence is TGTGCCTGGAGTCCCCCAGTCGATGGCTACACCTTC. Translating it yields CAWSPPVDGYTF.

The chain combines TRBV7-2 with TRBJ2-5; D gene ambiguous. Per germline, CDR1 SGHTA and CDR2 FQGNSA. CDR3 size: 12 residues. The V gene lost 8 bases and the J gene lost 3 bases, with 10 bases spanning the gap. The CDR3 here is CASYQSKETQYF. The DNA for the CDR3 is TGTGCCAGCTATCAATCCAAAGAGACCCAGTACTTC.

The genes are TRBV30 and TRBJ1-2; D uncertain. V lost 2 bases, J lost 4 bases, and 11 bases lay in between. This CDR3 has 13 amino acids. Germline CDR1 is GTSNPN and CDR2 is SVGIG (reference sequence). The CDR3 DNA reads TGTGCCTGGAGTCCGGACGCTGGCTATGGCTACACCTTC. This gives the protein CAWSPDAGYGYTF. The complete variable domain, with remaining parts taken from reference TRBV30 and TRBJ1-2, reads SQTIHQWPATLVQPVGSPLSLECTVEGTSNPNLYWYRQAAGRGLQLLFYSVGIGQISSEVPQNLSASRPQDRQFILSSKKLLLSDSGFYLCAWSPDAGYGYTFGSGTRLTVV.

The J gene is TRBJ2-7, the V gene TRBV4-3; the D gene could be TRBD1 or TRBD2 (5 bases each). The germline CDR1 and CDR2 sequences are LGHNA and YSLEER. The CDR3 is made up of 16 amino acids. Trimming removed 0 bases from V and 2 bases from J, with 14 bases in between. CDR3 amino acids: CASSQDWDPETYEQYF. Written as DNA, the CDR3 is TGCGCCAGCAGCCAAGATTGGGACCCAGAGACCTACGAGCAGTACTTC.

This chain connects TRBV29-1 to TRBJ2-1; 8 nucleotides line up with TRBD2. The DNA end favors TRBJ2-7, so the J call may be wrong. The CDR3 extends over 14 amino acids. The V gene's germline CDR1 is SQVTM and CDR2 ANQGSEA. CDR3 loop: CSVGERGTYNEQYF. The CDR3 DNA follows: TGCAGCGTTGGAGAGCGGGGGACTTACAATGAGCAGTACTTC.

V usage is TRBV20-1 and J usage is TRBJ2-1; TRBD1 matches 9 bases. Trimming cost V 3 bases and J 12 bases; bases outside gene matches: 6. Germline CDR1 and CDR2: DFQATT and SNEGSKA (reference sequence). This CDR3 has 12 amino acids. The CDR3 here is CSASLDRGRQFF. The CDR3 DNA sequence: TGCAGTGCTAGTCTGGACAGGGGTCGGCAGTTCTTC.

The V gene is TRBV5-1, the J gene TRBJ1-1; D ambiguous. V lost 3 bases and J lost 0, with 9 bases in between. Germline V gives CDR1 SGHRS, CDR2 YFSETQ. The length of the CDR3 is 14 residues. CDR3 in amino acids: CASSSEPVNTEAFF. The CDR3 DNA sequence: TGCGCCAGCAGCTCCGAACCAGTGAACACTGAAGCTTTCTTT.

V is TRBV29-1 and J is TRBJ1-1, with no clear D. The CDR3 is made up of 12 amino acids. Trimming removed 4 bases at V and 3 bases at J, with 9 bases between. Germline CDR1 reads SQVTM; CDR2 reads ANQGSEA. The CDR3 sequence is CSVVGQYTEAFF. DNA for the CDR3: TGCAGCGTTGTAGGCCAGTACACTGAAGCTTTCTTT.

The chain's CDR3 is CSAPGTTRYEQYF. The CDR3 DNA sequence: TGCAGTGCTCCCGGGACAACCCGATACGAGCAGTACTTC. The chain recombines TRBV20-1 with TRBJ2-7; D might be TRBD1 (6 bases). CDR1 and CDR2 (germline): DFQATT, SNEGSKA (reference sequence). The CDR3 totals 13 residues. The germline V and J ends were trimmed by 5 bases and 4 bases, with 15 bases remaining between them.

This clonotype was seen once. A much bigger clone sits one base away, suggesting this may be a read error. The chain joins TRBV27 to TRBJ2-1; D remains ambiguous. Trimming left V 5 bases short and J 3 bases short, with 5 bases between. This CDR3 contains 12 residues. From germline, CDR1 is MNHEY and CDR2 SMNVEV (reference sequence). The CDR3 region is CASSPIYNEQFF. The CDR3 nucleotides are TGTGCCAGCAGTCCAATCTACAATGAGCAGTTCTTC.

The rearrangement links TRBV7-6 to TRBJ2-4; D gene unclear. The J call could be wrong; TRBJ2-5 is a better fit for the DNA end. CDR3 size: 15 residues. CDR1 is SGHVS and CDR2 is FNYEAQ in the germline V gene. The CDR3 bases are TGTGCCAGCAGCTGGTCTCCTCGGGTCCAAGAGACCCAGTACTTC. This encodes CASSWSPRVQETQYF.

The V gene is TRBV3-1, the J gene TRBJ2-1, with D perhaps TRBD1 or TRBD2 (7 bases each). The ends were cut back, 10 bases at V and 7 bases at J, with 17 bases in the middle. The germline V gene has CDR1 LGHDT and CDR2 YNNKEL (reference sequence). The CDR3 spans 13 residues. CDR3 protein: CATKAGGGNEQFF. The CDR3 nucleotides read TGTGCCACCAAGGCAGGGGGGGGGAATGAGCAGTTCTTC.

The J gene is TRBJ1-1, the V gene TRBV6-6; TRBD1 might be the D (5 bases). In germline, CDR1 is MNHNY, CDR2 SVGAGI (reference sequence). V dropped 7 bases and J dropped 5 bases, with 8 bases sitting between them. The CDR3 consists of 11 residues. This CDR3 reads CASIRATEAFF. The CDR3 DNA reads TGTGCCAGCATCAGGGCAACTGAAGCTTTCTTT.

This clonotype showed up just a few times. The chain uses TRBV7-2 and TRBJ2-5, with D tentatively TRBD1 (5 bases). The CDR3 extends over 16 amino acids. Trimming took off 4 bases at V and 1 base at J, with 16 bases between the two ends. The germline V gene has CDR1 SGHTA and CDR2 FQGNSA. Written as DNA, the CDR3 is TGTGCCAGCAGCTCCATATTCGACAGTCGCCAAGAGACCCAGTACTTC. Its translation: CASSSIFDSRQETQYF.

This clonotype came up a few times. The chain employs TRBV7-9 and TRBJ2-7; 8 nucleotides agree with TRBD1. Germline V gene data show CDR1 as SEHNR and CDR2 as FQNEAQ (reference sequence). The CDR3 runs 13 residues. Germline trimming cut 1 base from V and 6 bases from J; bases unmatched to any gene: 2. CDR3 coding DNA: TGTGCCAGCAGCTTAGGAGGACAGGGCGAGCAGTACTTC. It codes for CASSLGGQGEQYF.

The V and J genes are TRBV7-2 and TRBJ2-1; 13 bases are a match to TRBD2. The DNA end is more similar to TRBJ2-7, so the J call may be wrong. In germline, CDR1 is SGHTA, CDR2 FQGNSA. The CDR3 runs 16 residues. In DNA, the CDR3 is TGTGCCAGCAGCTTATTACTAGCGGGGGGGAGAAATGAGCAGTACTTC. Translation: CASSLLLAGGRNEQYF.

The chain is built from TRBV7-2 and TRBJ2-1, with D perhaps matching TRBD1 (5 bases). The DNA end is more similar to TRBJ2-7, so the J call may be wrong. The CDR3 has 15 residues. Looked up from germline, CDR1 is SGHTA and CDR2 is FQGNSA. The CDR3 DNA reads TGTGCCAGCAGCTTAGGACAGATATTATACAATGAGCAGTACTTC. Its translation: CASSLGQILYNEQYF.

The sample holds a few counts of this clonotype. The genes are TRBV5-1 and TRBJ2-3, with 8 bases fitting TRBD2. Germline loops: CDR1 SGHRS, CDR2 YFSETQ. The CDR3 length is 15 residues. V dropped 2 bases and J dropped 5; count of bases not matched to a gene: 7. CDR3 sequence: CASSFLRGEGDTQYF. CDR3 in DNA: TGCGCCAGCAGCTTCTTGCGGGGGGAAGGAGATACGCAGTATTTT.

This clonotype turned up a few times. V usage is TRBV6-2 or TRBV6-3 and J usage is TRBJ2-4; tentative D call: TRBD2 (7 bases). Germline V gene data show CDR1 as MNHEY and CDR2 as SVGEGT. Trimming stripped 0 bases from V and 13 bases from J, with 19 bases between. CDR3 size: 15 residues. CDR3 bases: TGTGCCAGCAGTTACTCGAGAGGGGGGGGCCAAGAGCAGTACTTC. Protein: CASSYSRGGGQEQYF.

The chain has TRBV20-1 and TRBJ2-7; D gene unclear. From germline, CDR1 is DFQATT and CDR2 SNEGSKA (reference sequence). CDR3 length equals 13 residues. V lost 3 bases, J lost 2 bases, and 11 bases lay in between. The CDR3 here is CSASGWGTYEQYF. As DNA, the CDR3 is TGCAGTGCTAGTGGGTGGGGTACCTACGAGCAGTACTTC.

The chain links TRBV20-1 to TRBJ2-7, with 12 bases identical to TRBD2. The V gene end was trimmed by 2 bases and the J gene end by 3 bases; junction bases not matched to a gene: 5. The length of the CDR3 is 15 residues. Germline V CDR1 and CDR2: DFQATT, SNEGSKA (reference sequence). CDR3 sequence reads: CSARRMTSGGYEQYF. The CDR3 bases are TGCAGTGCTAGACGAATGACTAGCGGGGGCTACGAGCAGTACTTC.